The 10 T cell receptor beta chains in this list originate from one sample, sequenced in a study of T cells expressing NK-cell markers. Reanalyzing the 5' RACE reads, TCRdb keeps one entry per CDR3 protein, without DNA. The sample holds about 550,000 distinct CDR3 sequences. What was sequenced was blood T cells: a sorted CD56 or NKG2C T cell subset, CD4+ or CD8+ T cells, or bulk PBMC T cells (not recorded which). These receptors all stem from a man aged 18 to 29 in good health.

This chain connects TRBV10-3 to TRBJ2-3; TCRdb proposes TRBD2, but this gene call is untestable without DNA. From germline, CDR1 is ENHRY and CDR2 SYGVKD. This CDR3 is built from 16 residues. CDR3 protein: CAISDGLAGVSDTQYF.

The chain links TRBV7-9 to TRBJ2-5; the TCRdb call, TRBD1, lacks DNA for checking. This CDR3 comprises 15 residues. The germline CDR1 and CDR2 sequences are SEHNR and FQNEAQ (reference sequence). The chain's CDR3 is CASSLFLRGQETQYF.

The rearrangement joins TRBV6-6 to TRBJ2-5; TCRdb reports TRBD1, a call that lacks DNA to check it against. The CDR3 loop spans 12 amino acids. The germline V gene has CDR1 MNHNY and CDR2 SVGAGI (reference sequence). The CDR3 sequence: CASSPVYETQYF.

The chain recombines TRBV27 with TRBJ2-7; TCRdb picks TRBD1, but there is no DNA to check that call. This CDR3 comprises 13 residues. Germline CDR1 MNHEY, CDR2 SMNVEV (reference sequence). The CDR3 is CASSSPRQVGQYF.

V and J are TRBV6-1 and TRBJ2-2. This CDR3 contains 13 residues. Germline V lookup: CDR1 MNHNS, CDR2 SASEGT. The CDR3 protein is CASIPQSTGELFF.

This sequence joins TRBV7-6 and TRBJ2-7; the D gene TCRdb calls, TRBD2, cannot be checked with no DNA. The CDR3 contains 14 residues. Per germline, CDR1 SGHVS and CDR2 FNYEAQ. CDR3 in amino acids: CASSPTARSYEQYF. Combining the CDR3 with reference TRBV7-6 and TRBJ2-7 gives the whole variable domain GAGVSQSPRYKVTKRGQDVALRCDPISGHVSLYWYRQALGQGPEFLTYFNYEAQQDKSGLPNDRFSAERPEGSISTLTIQRTEQRDSAMYRCASSPTARSYEQYFGPGTRLTVT.

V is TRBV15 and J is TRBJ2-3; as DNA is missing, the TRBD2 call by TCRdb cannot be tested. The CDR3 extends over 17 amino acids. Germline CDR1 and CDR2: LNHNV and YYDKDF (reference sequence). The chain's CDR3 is CATSRDTGRETPDTQYF.

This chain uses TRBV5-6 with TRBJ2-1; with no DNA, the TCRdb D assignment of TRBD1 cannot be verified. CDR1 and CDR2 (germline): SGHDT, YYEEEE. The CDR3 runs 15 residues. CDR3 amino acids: CASSSSRGIGNEQFF.

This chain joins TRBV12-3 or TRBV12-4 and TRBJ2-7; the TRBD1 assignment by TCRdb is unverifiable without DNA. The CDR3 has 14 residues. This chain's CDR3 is CASSKLPGSSEQYF.

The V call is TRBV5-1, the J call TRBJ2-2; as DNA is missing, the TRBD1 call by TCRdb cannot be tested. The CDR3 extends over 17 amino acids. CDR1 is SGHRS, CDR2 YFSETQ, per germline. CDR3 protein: CASRDPRTGGITGELFF.